These 21 T cell receptor beta chains were all obtained from the same sample, sequenced in a study of Tregs in tolerant kidney transplant recipients. TCRdb's copy holds only in-frame clones and misses some; the assay was immunoSEQ multiplex PCR. The data show around 77,000 clones, 98% seen once. Sample: CD4+ T cells from blood, taken before the transplant. The source of these receptors is a human donor who received a combined kidney and bone marrow transplant.

The J gene is TRBJ2-2, the V gene TRBV10-2; D remains ambiguous. CDR1 WSHSY and CDR2 SAAADI come from the germline V gene. The CDR3 contains 16 residues. V was trimmed by 2 bases and J by 0 bases, leaving 10 bases between them. The CDR3 here is CASSEHSPANTGELFF. The CDR3 bases are TGCGCCAGCAGTGAGCACAGCCCCGCGAACACCGGGGAGCTGTTTTTT.

This clone was detected a few times. J is TRBJ1-4 and V is TRBV15; D call uncertain. Germline loops: CDR1 LNHNV, CDR2 YYDKDF (reference sequence). With 0 bases removed from V and 8 bases from J, the gap between germline ends came to 7 bases. This CDR3 has 13 amino acids. The CDR3 here is CATSRDGGEKLFF. As DNA, the CDR3 is TGTGCCACCAGCAGAGATGGTGGCGAAAAACTGTTTTTT.

This clone was seen just once. The V gene is TRBV28, the J gene TRBJ2-1; possibly TRBD2 for D (5 bases). Germline V CDR1 and CDR2: MDHEN, SYDVKM. Trimming stripped 3 bases from V and 0 bases from J, with 9 bases between. The CDR3 totals 15 residues. CDR3: CASSFSALSYNEQFF. The CDR3, as DNA: TGTGCCAGCAGTTTTAGCGCCCTCTCCTACAATGAGCAGTTCTTC.

The rearrangement links TRBV10-3 to TRBJ1-2, with D maybe TRBD1 (6 bases). Germline V gives CDR1 ENHRY, CDR2 SYGVKD. V was trimmed by 7 bases and J by 5 bases, leaving 11 bases between them. The length of the CDR3 is 12 residues. CDR3 sequence (DNA): TGTGCCATCATGGCACAGGGTTATGGCTACACCTTC. Translation: CAIMAQGYGYTF.

J is TRBJ2-4 and V is TRBV5-1; 11 bases map to TRBD2. The length of the CDR3 is 16 residues. V lost 4 bases to trimming and J lost 9 bases; unmatched junction nucleotides: 12. CDR1 and CDR2 (germline): SGHRS, YFSETQ. CDR3 protein: CASSNSGRAVSGIQYF. The CDR3 DNA reads TGCGCCAGCAGCAATAGCGGGAGGGCCGTAAGTGGCATTCAGTACTTC.

This chain links TRBV21-1 with TRBJ2-7; the table's D call of TRBD1 was not tested on the DNA. TRBV21-1 is a pseudogene segment. This CDR3 contains 16 residues. This CDR3 is CASSKGRGQGAHEQYF. CDR3 nucleotides: TGTGCCAGCAGCAAAGGTAGGGGACAGGGGGCCCACGAGCAGTACTTC.

This clone appeared a single time. The chain has TRBV2 and TRBJ2-1; TRBD2 matches 7 bases. V shed 11 bases and J 4 bases; nucleotides not matched to a gene: 14. In germline, CDR1 is SNHLY, CDR2 FYNNEI. The CDR3 consists of 15 residues. In DNA, the CDR3 is TGTGCCTCCAGAAGGGCTAGCGGAGAATACAATGAGCAGTTCTTC. It encodes CASRRASGEYNEQFF.

The rearrangement links TRBV7-2 to TRBJ1-3; D remains unclear. Trimming stripped 3 bases from V and 11 bases from J, with 17 bases between. The germline V gene has CDR1 SGHTA and CDR2 FQGNSA. The CDR3 length is 14 residues. In DNA form, the CDR3 reads TGTGCCAGCAGCTTTCCCCAAATCGCGAAGCCCATATATTTT. The encoded protein is CASSFPQIAKPIYF.

J is TRBJ1-1 and V is TRBV29-1, with 11 nucleotides matching TRBD1. Per the germline V gene, CDR1 is SQVTM and CDR2 is ANQGSEA. The CDR3 has 15 residues. J gave up 1 base and V 5 bases, and 6 bases lay outside the gene matches. The CDR3 loop reads CSVPGQGVGNTEAFF. The CDR3 coding sequence is TGCAGCGTTCCGGGACAGGGGGTGGGGAACACTGAAGCTTTCTTT.

This chain uses TRBV5-6 with TRBJ1-1, with 7 nucleotides matching TRBD1. This CDR3 spans 13 amino acids. Germline trimming cut 5 bases from V and 3 bases from J; bases unmatched to any gene: 4. CDR1 and CDR2 (germline): SGHDT, YYEEEE. CDR3 region: CASRWDSHTEAFF. The DNA of the CDR3 is TGTGCCAGCAGATGGGACAGTCACACTGAAGCTTTCTTT.

The chain employs TRBV13 and TRBJ2-7, with 13 bases fitting TRBD2. The CDR3 contains 15 residues. The V gene's germline CDR1 is PRHDT and CDR2 FYEKMQ (reference sequence). J gave up 6 bases and V 5 bases, and 7 bases lay outside the gene matches. This CDR3 is CASSRGGLAGFEQYF. The CDR3 nucleotides read TGTGCCAGCAGCCGAGGGGGACTAGCGGGATTCGAGCAGTACTTC.

The chain joins TRBV6-6 to TRBJ1-2; D is possibly TRBD1 (6 bases). The CDR3 length is 16 residues. Trimming left V 3 bases short and J 2 bases short, with 16 bases between. CDR1 is MNHNY and CDR2 is SVGAGI in the germline V gene (reference sequence). CDR3 sequence (DNA): TGTGCCAGCAGTTATCGGGCCTTCGGACAGAACTATGGCTACACCTTC. As protein: CASSYRAFGQNYGYTF.

This chain links TRBV19 with TRBJ2-7; tentatively, D is TRBD1 (6 bases). This CDR3 comprises 16 residues. Trimming took off 7 bases at V and 3 bases at J, with 22 bases between the two ends. Germline loops: CDR1 LNHDA, CDR2 SQIVND (reference sequence). CDR3 residues: CASTPRYGGGSYEQYF. CDR3 nucleotides: TGTGCCAGTACCCCAAGATACGGTGGGGGCAGCTACGAGCAGTACTTC. The whole variable domain, filled in from reference TRBV19 and TRBJ2-7, reads DGGITQSPKYLFRKEGQNVTLSCEQNLNHDAMYWYRQDPGQGLRLIYYSQIVNDFQKGDIAEGYSVSREKKESFPLTVTSAQKNPTAFYLCASTPRYGGGSYEQYFGPGTRLTVT.

V and J are TRBV30 and TRBJ1-1; D is uncertain. Germline assignment: CDR1 GTSNPN and CDR2 SVGIG (reference sequence). The CDR3 is 14 residues long. Deletions cut 4 bases from V and 4 bases from J, with 16 bases between. The CDR3 region has the DNA TGTGCCTGGACGGTCTACAGTGGAGGCACTGAAGCTTTCTTT. It is translated as CAWTVYSGGTEAFF.

V is TRBV12-5 and J is TRBJ1-4; possibly TRBD1 for D (5 bases). Per the germline V gene, CDR1 is LGHNT and CDR2 is FRNRAP. Trimming took off 0 bases at V and 3 bases at J, with 29 bases between the two ends. This CDR3 is 22 amino acids long. The CDR3 sequence is CASGLVGVGGPLVLGSNEKLFF. CDR3 bases: TGTGCTAGTGGTTTGGTTGGCGTCGGGGGACCGTTGGTACTGGGGTCTAATGAAAAACTGTTTTTT.

The rearrangement joins TRBV7-9 to TRBJ2-5; a possible D gene is TRBD1 (6 bases). Trimming stripped 0 bases from V and 10 bases from J, with 21 bases between. This CDR3 has 16 amino acids. From germline, CDR1 is SEHNR and CDR2 FQNEAQ (reference sequence). This chain's CDR3 is CASSLAGAGQRVSQYF. The CDR3 DNA follows: TGTGCCAGCAGCTTAGCGGGGGCGGGCCAGAGGGTGAGCCAGTACTTC.

The chain recombines TRBV7-9 with TRBJ1-2; TRBD1 might be the D (6 bases). V was cut by 5 bases and J by 5 bases, with 18 bases left in between. This CDR3 comprises 15 residues. Germline loops: CDR1 SEHNR, CDR2 FQNEAQ (reference sequence). CDR3 sequence (DNA): TGTGCCAGCAGCCGGTTACAGGGTATTAATTATGGCTACACCTTC. Translating it yields CASSRLQGINYGYTF.

This clone was counted once. This chain connects TRBV7-6 to TRBJ2-6; no reliable D call. The CDR3 has 17 amino acids. CDR1 SGHVS and CDR2 FNYEAQ come from the germline V gene. Trimming took 3 bases from V and 1 from J, leaving 13 bases between them. CDR3 amino acids: CASSLGITWSGANVLTF. DNA for the CDR3: TGTGCCAGCAGCTTGGGCATTACCTGGTCTGGGGCCAACGTCCTGACTTTC. Filled out from reference TRBV7-6 and TRBJ2-6, the complete variable domain reads GAGVSQSPRYKVTKRGQDVALRCDPISGHVSLYWYRQALGQGPEFLTYFNYEAQQDKSGLPNDRFSAERPEGSISTLTIQRTEQRDSAMYRCASSLGITWSGANVLTFGAGSRLTVL.

The V and J genes are TRBV15 and TRBJ2-2, with 9 bases fitting TRBD1. The J segment lost 7 bases and the V segment lost 1 base, leaving 7 bases of the junction unmatched. The CDR3 has 16 residues. CDR1 and CDR2 from the germline V gene are LNHNV and YYDKDF (reference sequence). The chain's CDR3 is CATSRGLQGAGGELFF. CDR3 nucleotides: TGTGCCACCAGCAGAGGCCTACAGGGGGCCGGCGGGGAGCTGTTTTTT.

The chain couples TRBV7-2 to TRBJ2-3, with D possibly TRBD1 on 5 matching bases. The CDR3 runs 15 residues. V shed 5 bases and J shed 4 bases, with 16 bases lying between them. CDR1 is SGHTA, CDR2 FQGNSA, per germline. The DNA of the CDR3 is TGTGCCAGCAGCCGAGCATCAAAAGGGGCAGATACGCAGTATTTT. It yields the protein CASSRASKGADTQYF.

The chain is built from TRBV7-2 and TRBJ2-1, with 9 bases that match TRBD1. This CDR3 has 15 amino acids. With 2 bases clipped from V and 3 bases from J, the junction kept 2 bases outside the gene matches. CDR1 and CDR2 (germline): SGHTA, FQGNSA. In DNA, the CDR3 is TGTGCCAGCAGCTTATCGACAGGGGGCTACAATGAGCAGTTCTTC. Protein: CASSLSTGGYNEQFF.